Described below is a single T cell receptor beta chain sequence and its context. The record originates from a study of blood T cell repertoires in COVID-19. TCRdb's table, derived via immunoSEQ multiplex PCR, lists solely in-frame clones and lacks some. The table has approximately 220,000 clones, roughly 84% seen once. The CDR3 totals 16 residues. The germline V gene has CDR1 SEHNR and CDR2 FQNEAQ (reference sequence). V dropped 5 bases and J dropped 3 bases, with 17 bases sitting between them. This TCR was sampled from a young woman who had recovered from COVID-19. The specimen was peripheral blood. V and J are TRBV7-9 and TRBJ2-4; D not resolved. This chain's CDR3 is CASSPISGSDKNIQYF. Written as DNA, the CDR3 is TGTGCCAGCAGCCCGATCTCGGGTTCGGACAAAAACATTCAGTACTTC.